This T cell receptor (beta chain) was captured by sequencing in a study of T cell clonality in common variable immunodeficiency. This clone has ten or more counts. Its matching antigen is unknown. The read comes to an end 3 residues before the CDR3 does, leaving the germline J gene to fill in the end. The assay was immunoSEQ multiplex PCR, and TCRdb's table has in-frame clones only and misses some. The repertoire consists of tens of thousands of clones, none detected only once. Study-wide points: What drives increased CVID clonality needs T cell subpopulation sequencing. Reportedly, TCR beta sequences from common variable immunodeficiency showed fewer deletions and N-nucleotide insertions.

The CDR3 contains 12 residues. Per the germline V gene, CDR1 is SQVTM and CDR2 is ANQGSEA. V was trimmed by 6 bases and J by 0 bases, leaving 8 bases between them. Sequencing input: peripheral blood mononuclear cells. The chain recombines TRBV29-1 with TRBJ1-2; unclear D gene. This TCR was sampled from a human donor with common variable immunodeficiency. The CDR3 region is CSVAVANYGYTF. The DNA read from the CDR3 is TGCAGCGTCGCCGTAGCTAACTATGGC.